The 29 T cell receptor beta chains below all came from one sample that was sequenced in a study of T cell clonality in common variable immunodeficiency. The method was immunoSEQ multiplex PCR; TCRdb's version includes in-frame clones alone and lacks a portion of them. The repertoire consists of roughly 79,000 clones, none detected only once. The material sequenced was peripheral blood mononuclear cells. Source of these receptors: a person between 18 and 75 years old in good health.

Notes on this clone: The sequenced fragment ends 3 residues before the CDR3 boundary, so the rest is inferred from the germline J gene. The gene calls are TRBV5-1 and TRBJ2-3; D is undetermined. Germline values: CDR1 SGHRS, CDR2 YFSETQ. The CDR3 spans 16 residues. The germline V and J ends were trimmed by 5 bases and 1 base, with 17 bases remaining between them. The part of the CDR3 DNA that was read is TGCGCCAGCAGTGACTTTCGAGCCCATGGCACAGATACG. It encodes CASSDFRAHGTDT. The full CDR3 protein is CASSDFRAHGTDTQYF.

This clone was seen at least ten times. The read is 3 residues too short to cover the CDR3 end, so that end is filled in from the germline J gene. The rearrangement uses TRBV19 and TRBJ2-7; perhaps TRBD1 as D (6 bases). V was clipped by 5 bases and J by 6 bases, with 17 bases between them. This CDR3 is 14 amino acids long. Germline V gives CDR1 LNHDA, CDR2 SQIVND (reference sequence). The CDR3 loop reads CASSASSTGGEQYF. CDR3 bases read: TGTGCCAGTAGTGCCTCCTCGACAGGAGGCGAG.

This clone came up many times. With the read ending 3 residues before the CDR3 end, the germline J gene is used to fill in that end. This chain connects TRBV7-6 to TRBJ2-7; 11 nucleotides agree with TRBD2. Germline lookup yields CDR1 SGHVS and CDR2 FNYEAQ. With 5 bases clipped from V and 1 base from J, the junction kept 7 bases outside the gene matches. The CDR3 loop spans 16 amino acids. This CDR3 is CASSLGTSGGSYEQYF. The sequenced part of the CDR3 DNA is TGTGCCAGCAGCCTCGGGACTAGCGGAGGATCCTACGAG.

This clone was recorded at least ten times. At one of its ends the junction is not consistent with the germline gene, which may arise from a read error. CDR3 DNA, as far as it was read: TGCGCCAGCAGCCAACTAGGGACAGGGGAGAATTCACCC. It translates to CASSQLGTGENSP. The whole CDR3 region reads CASSQLGTGENSPLHF. The chain links TRBV4-2 to TRBJ1-6; TRBD1 matches 10 bases. The CDR3 extends 3 residues past the end of the read, so its final part is completed from the germline J gene. Per the germline V gene, CDR1 is LGHNA and CDR2 is YNFKEQ. CDR3 length equals 16 residues.

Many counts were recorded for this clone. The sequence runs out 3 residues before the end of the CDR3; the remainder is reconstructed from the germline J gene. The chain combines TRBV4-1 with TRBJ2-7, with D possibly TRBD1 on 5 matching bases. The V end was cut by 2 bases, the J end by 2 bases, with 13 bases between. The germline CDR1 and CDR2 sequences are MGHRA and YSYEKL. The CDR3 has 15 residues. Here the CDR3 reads CASSQRSLTAYEQYF. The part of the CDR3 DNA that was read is TGCGCCAGCAGCCAAAGGTCGCTGACAGCCTACGAG.

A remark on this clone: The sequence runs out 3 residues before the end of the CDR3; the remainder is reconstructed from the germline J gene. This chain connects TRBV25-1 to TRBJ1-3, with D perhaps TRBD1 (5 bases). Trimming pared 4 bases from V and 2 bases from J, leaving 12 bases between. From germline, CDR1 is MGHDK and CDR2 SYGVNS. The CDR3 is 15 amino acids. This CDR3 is CASSGLWGAGNTIYF. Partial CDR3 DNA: TGTGCCAGCAGTGGTCTTTGGGGGGCTGGAAACACC.

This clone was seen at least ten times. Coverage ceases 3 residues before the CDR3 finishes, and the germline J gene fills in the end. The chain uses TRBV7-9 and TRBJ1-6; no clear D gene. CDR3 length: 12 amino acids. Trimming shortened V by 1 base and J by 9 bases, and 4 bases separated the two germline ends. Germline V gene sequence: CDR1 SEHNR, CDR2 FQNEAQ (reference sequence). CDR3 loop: CASSLEVSPLHF. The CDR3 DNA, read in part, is TGTGCCAGCAGCTTAGAGGTTTCACCC. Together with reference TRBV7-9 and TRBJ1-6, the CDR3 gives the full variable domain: DTGVSQNPRHKITKRGQNVTFRCDPISEHNRLYWYRQTLGQGPEFLTYFQNEAQLEKSRLLSDRFSAERPKGSFSTLEIQRTEQGDSAMYLCASSLEVSPLHFGNGTRLTVT.

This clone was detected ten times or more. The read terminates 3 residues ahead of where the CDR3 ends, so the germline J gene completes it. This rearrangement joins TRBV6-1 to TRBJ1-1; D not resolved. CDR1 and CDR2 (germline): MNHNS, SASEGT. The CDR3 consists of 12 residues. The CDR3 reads CASSEFPRGAFF. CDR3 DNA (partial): TGTGCCAGCAGTGAGTTCCCAAGAGGG.

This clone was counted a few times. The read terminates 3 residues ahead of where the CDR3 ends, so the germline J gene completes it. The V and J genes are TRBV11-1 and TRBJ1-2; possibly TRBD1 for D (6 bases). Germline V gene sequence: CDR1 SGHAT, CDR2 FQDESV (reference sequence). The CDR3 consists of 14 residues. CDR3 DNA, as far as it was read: TGTGCCAGTGATGGGGGACACCGGTGGGGAGGC. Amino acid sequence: CASDGGHRWGG. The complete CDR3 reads CASDGGHRWGGYTF.

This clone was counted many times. The CDR3 region is CASSRREKLFF. CDR3 DNA, as far as it was read: TGCGCCAGCAGCCGTCGGGAAAAA. The chain recombines TRBV4-1 with TRBJ1-4; D unresolved. The read terminates 3 residues ahead of where the CDR3 ends, so the germline J gene completes it. This CDR3 is 11 amino acids long. Germline CDR1 reads MGHRA; CDR2 reads YSYEKL. V lost 4 bases to trimming and J lost 8 bases, with 5 bases between them.

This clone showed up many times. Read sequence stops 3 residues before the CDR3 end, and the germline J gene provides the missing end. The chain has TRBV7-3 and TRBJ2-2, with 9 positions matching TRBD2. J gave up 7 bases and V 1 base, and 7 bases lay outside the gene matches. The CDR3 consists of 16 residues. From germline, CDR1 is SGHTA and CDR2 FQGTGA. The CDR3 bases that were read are TGTGCCAGCAGCTTAAACGGCGGGAGGGCCGGCGGGGAG. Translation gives CASSLNGGRAGGE. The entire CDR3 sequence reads CASSLNGGRAGGELFF.

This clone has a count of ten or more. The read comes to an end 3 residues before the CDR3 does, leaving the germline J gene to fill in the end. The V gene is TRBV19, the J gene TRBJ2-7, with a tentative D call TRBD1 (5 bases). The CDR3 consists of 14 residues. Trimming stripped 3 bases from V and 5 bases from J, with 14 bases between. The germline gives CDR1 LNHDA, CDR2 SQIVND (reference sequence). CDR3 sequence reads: CASSMSRVVHEQYF. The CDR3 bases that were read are TGTGCCAGTAGTATGTCCAGGGTCGTCCACGAG.

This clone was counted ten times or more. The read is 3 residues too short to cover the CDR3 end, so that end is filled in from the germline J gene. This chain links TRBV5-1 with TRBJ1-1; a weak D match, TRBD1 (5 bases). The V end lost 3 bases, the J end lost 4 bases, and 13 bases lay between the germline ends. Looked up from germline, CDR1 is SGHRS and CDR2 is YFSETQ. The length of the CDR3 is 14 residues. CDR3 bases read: TGCGCCAGCAGCTCGAAGGAAGGGGTCACTGAA. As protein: CASSSKEGVTE. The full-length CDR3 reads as CASSSKEGVTEAFF.

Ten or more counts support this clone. CDR3 residues: CASSLGGLVSDEQFF. CDR3 DNA, as far as it was read: TGTGCCAGCAGCTTAGGGGGACTGGTGAGCGATGAG. This chain joins TRBV7-2 and TRBJ2-1; possibly TRBD2 for D (6 bases). The read ends 3 residues early relative to the CDR3; the germline J gene fills the gap. There are 15 residues in the CDR3. CDR1 and CDR2 from the germline V gene are SGHTA and FQGNSA. Trimming cost V 1 base and J 8 bases, with 15 bases left between them.

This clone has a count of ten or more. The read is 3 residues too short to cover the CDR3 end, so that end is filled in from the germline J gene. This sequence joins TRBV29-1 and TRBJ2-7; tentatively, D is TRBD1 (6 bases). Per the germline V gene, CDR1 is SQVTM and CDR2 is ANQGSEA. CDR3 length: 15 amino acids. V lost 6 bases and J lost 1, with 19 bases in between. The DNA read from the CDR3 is TGCAGCGTACATCTACTCGACAGGAATTCCTACGAG. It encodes CSVHLLDRNSYE. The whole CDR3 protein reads CSVHLLDRNSYEQYF.

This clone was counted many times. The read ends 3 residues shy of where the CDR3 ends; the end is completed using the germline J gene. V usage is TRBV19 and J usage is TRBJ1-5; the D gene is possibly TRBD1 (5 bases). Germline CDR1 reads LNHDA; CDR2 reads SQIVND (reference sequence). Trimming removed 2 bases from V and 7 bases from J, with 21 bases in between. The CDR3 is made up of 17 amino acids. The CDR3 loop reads CASSIPWRAGKGQPQHF. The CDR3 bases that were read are TGTGCCAGTAGTATACCCTGGCGAGCGGGAAAGGGGCAGCCC.

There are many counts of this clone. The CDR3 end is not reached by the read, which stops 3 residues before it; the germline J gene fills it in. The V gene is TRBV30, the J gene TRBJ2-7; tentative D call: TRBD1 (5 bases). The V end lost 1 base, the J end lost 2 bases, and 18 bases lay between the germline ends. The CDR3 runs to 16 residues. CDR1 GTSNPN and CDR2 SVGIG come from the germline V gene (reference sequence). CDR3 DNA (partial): TGTGCCTGGAGTGAGACAGCCTCCCAGTTTCCCTACGAG. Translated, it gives CAWSETASQFPYE. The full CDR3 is CAWSETASQFPYEQYF.

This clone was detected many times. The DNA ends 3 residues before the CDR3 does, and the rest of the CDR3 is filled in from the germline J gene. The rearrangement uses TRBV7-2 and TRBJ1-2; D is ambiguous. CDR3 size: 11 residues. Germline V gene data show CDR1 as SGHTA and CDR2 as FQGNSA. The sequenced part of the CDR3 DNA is TGTGCCAGCAGCTTAAGGGCCGGC. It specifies CASSLRAG. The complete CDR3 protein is CASSLRAGYTF. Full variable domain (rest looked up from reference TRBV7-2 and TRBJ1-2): GAGVSQSPSNKVTEKGKDVELRCDPISGHTALYWYRQSLGQGLEFLIYFQGNSAPDKSGLPSDRFSAERTGGSVSTLTIQRTQQEDSAVYLCASSLRAGYTFGSGTRLTVV.

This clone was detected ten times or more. CDR3 bases read: TGTGCCAGTAGTACGGACAGTCGATTTTTCGGGGAG. It is translated as CASSTDSRFFGE. In full, the CDR3 reads CASSTDSRFFGELFF. The genes are TRBV19 and TRBJ2-2; D might be TRBD1 (6 bases). The CDR3 extends 3 residues past the end of the read, so its final part is completed from the germline J gene. The CDR3 totals 15 residues. V lost 4 bases and J lost 7, with 16 bases in between. CDR1 is LNHDA, CDR2 SQIVND, per germline (reference sequence).

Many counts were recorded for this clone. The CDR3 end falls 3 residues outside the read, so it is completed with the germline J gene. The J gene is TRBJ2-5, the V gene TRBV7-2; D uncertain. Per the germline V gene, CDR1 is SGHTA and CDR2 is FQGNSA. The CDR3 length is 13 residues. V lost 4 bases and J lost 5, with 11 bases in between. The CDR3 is CASSYPSVETQYF. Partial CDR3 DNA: TGTGCCAGCAGCTACCCGAGCGTGGAGACC. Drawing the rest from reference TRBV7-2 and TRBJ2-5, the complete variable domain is GAGVSQSPSNKVTEKGKDVELRCDPISGHTALYWYRQSLGQGLEFLIYFQGNSAPDKSGLPSDRFSAERTGGSVSTLTIQRTQQEDSAVYLCASSYPSVETQYFGPGTRLLVL.

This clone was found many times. This CDR3 reads CAWSATDRGRGFNEKLFF. The sequenced CDR3 bases are TGTGCCTGGAGCGCGACCGACAGGGGGAGAGGTTTTAATGAAAAA. V and J are TRBV30 and TRBJ1-4; 9 positions agree with TRBD1. The CDR3 end is not reached by the read, which stops 3 residues before it; the germline J gene fills it in. Germline V gene data show CDR1 as GTSNPN and CDR2 as SVGIG (reference sequence). The CDR3 is made up of 18 amino acids. V lost 3 bases, J lost 4 bases, and 15 bases stayed unmatched.

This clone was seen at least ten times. This CDR3 is CSAQGQGNEQYF. The DNA read from the CDR3 is TGCAGTGCTCAAGGACAGGGGAACGAG. The chain employs TRBV20-1 and TRBJ2-7; 9 nucleotides agree with TRBD1. Read coverage stops 3 residues before the CDR3 terminus; the germline J gene supplies the remainder. Germline CDR1 and CDR2: DFQATT and SNEGSKA (reference sequence). V lost 5 bases to trimming and J lost 5 bases; unmatched junction nucleotides: 4. The CDR3 spans 12 residues.

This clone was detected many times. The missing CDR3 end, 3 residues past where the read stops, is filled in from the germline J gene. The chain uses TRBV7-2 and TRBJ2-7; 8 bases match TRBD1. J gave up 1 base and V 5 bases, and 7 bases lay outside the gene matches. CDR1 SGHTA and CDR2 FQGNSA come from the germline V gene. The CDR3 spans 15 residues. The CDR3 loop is CASSTGQGVSYEQYF. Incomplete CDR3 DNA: TGTGCCAGCAGCACCGGACAGGGTGTTTCCTACGAG.

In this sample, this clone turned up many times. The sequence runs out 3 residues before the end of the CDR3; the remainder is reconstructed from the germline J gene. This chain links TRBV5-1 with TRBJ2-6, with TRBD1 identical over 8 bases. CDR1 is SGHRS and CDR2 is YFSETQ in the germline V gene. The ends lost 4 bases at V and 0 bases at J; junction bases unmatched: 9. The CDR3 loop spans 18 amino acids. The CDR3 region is CASSLGQAYGSGANVLTF. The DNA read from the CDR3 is TGCGCCAGCAGCCTGGGACAGGCGTACGGCTCTGGGGCCAACGTC.

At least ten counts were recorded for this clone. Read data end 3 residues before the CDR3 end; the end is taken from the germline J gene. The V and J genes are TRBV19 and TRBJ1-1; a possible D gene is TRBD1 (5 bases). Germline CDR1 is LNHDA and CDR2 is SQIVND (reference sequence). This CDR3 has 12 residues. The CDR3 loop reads CASSLADSEAFF. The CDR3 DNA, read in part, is TGTGCCAGTAGTTTAGCCGACAGCGAA. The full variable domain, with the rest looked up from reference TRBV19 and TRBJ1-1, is DGGITQSPKYLFRKEGQNVTLSCEQNLNHDAMYWYRQDPGQGLRLIYYSQIVNDFQKGDIAEGYSVSREKKESFPLTVTSAQKNPTAFYLCASSLADSEAFFGQGTRLTVV.

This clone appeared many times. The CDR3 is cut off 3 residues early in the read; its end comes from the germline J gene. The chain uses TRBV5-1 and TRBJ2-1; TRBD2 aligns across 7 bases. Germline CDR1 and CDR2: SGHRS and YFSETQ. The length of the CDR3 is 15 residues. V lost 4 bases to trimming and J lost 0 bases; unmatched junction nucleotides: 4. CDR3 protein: CASSASGTSYNEQFF. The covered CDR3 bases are TGCGCCAGCAGCGCAAGCGGGACCTCCTACAATGAG.

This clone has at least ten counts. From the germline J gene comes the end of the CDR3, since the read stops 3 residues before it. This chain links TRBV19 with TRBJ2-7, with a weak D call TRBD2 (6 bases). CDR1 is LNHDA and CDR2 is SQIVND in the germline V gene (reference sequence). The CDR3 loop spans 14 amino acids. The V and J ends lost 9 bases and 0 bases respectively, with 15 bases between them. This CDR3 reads CASSFGGSSYEQYF. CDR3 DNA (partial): TGTGCCAGCTCCTTCGGGGGAAGCTCCTACGAG.

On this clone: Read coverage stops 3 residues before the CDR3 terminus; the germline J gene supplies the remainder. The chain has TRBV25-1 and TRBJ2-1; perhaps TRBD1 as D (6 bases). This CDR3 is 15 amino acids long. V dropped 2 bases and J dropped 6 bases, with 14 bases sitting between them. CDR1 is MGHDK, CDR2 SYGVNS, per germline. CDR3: CASSEIGGYVNEQFF. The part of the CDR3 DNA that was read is TGTGCCAGCAGTGAAATAGGGGGATACGTCAATGAG.

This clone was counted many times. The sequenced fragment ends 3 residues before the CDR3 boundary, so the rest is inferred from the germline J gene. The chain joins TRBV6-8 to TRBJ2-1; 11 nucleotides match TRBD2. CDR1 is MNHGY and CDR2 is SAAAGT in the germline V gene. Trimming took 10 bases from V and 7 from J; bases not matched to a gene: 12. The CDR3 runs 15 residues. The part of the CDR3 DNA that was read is TGTGCCACCACAACCCCGGGACTAGCGGAAAATGAG. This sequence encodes CATTTPGLAENE. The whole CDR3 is CATTTPGLAENEQFF.